The present T cell receptor beta chain was sequenced within a study of blood T cell repertoires in COVID-19. Study-level background: Some COVID-19 samples were acute and others convalescent; all came from the United States, Italy and Spain. PBMCs, B-cell-depleted T cells, or T cells were the source of the cDNA or gDNA that made up the material.

Deletions cut 1 base from V and 1 base from J, with 8 bases between. This CDR3 region has 14 residues. Germline V gives CDR1 LNHDA, CDR2 SQIVND (reference sequence). Data came from immunoSEQ multiplex PCR; TCRdb stores just in-frame clones and leaves some out. Of approximately 41,000 clones in the sample, 89% were seen once. Sequenced input: peripheral blood. This clonotype was obtained from a man aged 45-60 years with active COVID-19. The rearrangement uses TRBV19 and TRBJ2-7; the D gene is possibly TRBD2 (6 bases). CDR3 in amino acids: CASSIVEGSYEQYF. CDR3 DNA: TGTGCCAGTAGTATAGTGGAGGGGTCCTACGAGCAGTACTTC. The complete variable domain, with remaining parts taken from reference TRBV19 and TRBJ2-7, reads DGGITQSPKYLFRKEGQNVTLSCEQNLNHDAMYWYRQDPGQGLRLIYYSQIVNDFQKGDIAEGYSVSREKKESFPLTVTSAQKNPTAFYLCASSIVEGSYEQYFGPGTRLTVT.